This is a list of T cell receptor beta chains from one sample in a study of T cells in tuberculosis. The assay was immunoSEQ multiplex PCR, and TCRdb's table has in-frame clones only and misses some. Among over 30,000 clones listed, under 95% were seen once. The specimen sequenced was PBMCs. The receptor source for this set is a donor aged 10 to 29 with latent tuberculosis or without tuberculosis infection. Some clones in this sample may be carry-over from other donors' samples. The CDR3 runs from the conserved cysteine through the conserved F or W. A D gene is named only where the DNA matches it firmly. For some rows the clone size is stated as once, few or many, or as a class when expanded; others skip it.

>NA|TRBV2|TRBD1|TRBJ1-2
CASSAPGQTNYGYTF
TGTGCCAGCAGTGCTCCGGGACAGACTAACTATGGCTACACCTTC
>NA|TRBV9|NA|TRBJ1-2
CASSGGGDGYTF
TGTGCCAGCAGCGGAGGGGGAGATGGCTACACCTTC
>NA|TRBV27|TRBD1|TRBJ1-2
CASSPDRLGFYGYTF
TGTGCCAGCAGTCCGGACAGGCTCGGGTTCTATGGCTACACCTTC
>NA|TRBV2|TRBD1|TRBJ2-2
CASSEGQGASRELFF
TGTGCCAGCAGTGAAGGACAGGGGGCTTCGCGGGAGCTGTTTTTT
>NA|TRBV7-2|TRBD1|TRBJ2-5
CASSMDREETQYF
TGTGCCAGCAGCATGGACAGGGAAGAGACCCAGTACTTC
>once|TRBV18|TRBD2|TRBJ2-2
CASSWTSGSGTGELFF
TGTGCCAGCTCCTGGACTAGCGGGAGTGGGACCGGGGAGCTGTTTTTT
>NA|TRBV9|TRBD1|TRBJ2-2
CASSWTGEAGELFF
TGTGCCAGCAGTTGGACAGGGGAGGCCGGGGAGCTGTTTTTT
>NA|TRBV29-1|NA|TRBJ1-1
CSVDSRGAGAEAFF
TGCAGCGTTGATTCGAGGGGCGCAGGGGCTGAAGCTTTCTTT
>NA|TRBV2|TRBD2|TRBJ2-3
CASSGTSGGLGTDTQYF
TGTGCCAGCAGTGGGACTAGCGGGGGGTTGGGCACAGATACGCAGTATTTT
>NA|TRBV30|TRBD2|TRBJ2-2
CAWTPGLGYLPNTGELFF
TGTGCCTGGACTCCGGGACTAGGCTACCTACCCAACACCGGGGAGCTGTTTTTT
>NA|TRBV19|NA|TRBJ1-1
CASRLGEGWTEAFF
TGTGCCAGTAGACTAGGGGAGGGGTGGACTGAAGCTTTCTTT
>NA|TRBV7-2|TRBD1|TRBJ2-1
CASSEQGATLYNEQFF
TGTGCCAGCAGCGAACAGGGGGCGACCCTGTACAATGAGCAGTTCTTC